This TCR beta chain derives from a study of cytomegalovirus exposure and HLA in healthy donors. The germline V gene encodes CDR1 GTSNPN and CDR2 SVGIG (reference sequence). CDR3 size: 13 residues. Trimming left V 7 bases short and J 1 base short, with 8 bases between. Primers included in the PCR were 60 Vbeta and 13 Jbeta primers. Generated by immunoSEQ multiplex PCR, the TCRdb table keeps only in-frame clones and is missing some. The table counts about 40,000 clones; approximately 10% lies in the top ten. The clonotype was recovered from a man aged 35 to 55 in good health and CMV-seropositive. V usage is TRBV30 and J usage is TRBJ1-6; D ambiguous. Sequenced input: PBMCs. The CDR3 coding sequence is TGTGCCTCGGTCGAGTCCTATAATTCACCCCTCCACTTT. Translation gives CASVESYNSPLHF.